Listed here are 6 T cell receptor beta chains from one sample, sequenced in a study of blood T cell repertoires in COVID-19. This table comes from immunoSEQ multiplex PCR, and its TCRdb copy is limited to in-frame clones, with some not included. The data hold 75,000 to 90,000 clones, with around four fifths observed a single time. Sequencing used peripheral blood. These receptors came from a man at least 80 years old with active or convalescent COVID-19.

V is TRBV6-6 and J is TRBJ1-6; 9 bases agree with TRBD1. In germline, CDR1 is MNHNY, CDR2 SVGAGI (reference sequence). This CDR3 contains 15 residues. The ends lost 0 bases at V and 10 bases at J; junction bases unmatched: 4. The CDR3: CASSYSDRGRSPLHF. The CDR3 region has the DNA TGTGCCAGCAGTTACTCGGACAGGGGACGCTCACCCCTCCACTTT.

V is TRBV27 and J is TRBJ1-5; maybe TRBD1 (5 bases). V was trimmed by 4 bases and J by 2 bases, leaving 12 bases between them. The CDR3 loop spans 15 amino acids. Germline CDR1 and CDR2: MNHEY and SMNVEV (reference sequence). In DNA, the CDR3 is TGTGCCAGCAGTTCGGCGGGACTTCGCAATCAGCCCCAGCATTTT. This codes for CASSSAGLRNQPQHF.

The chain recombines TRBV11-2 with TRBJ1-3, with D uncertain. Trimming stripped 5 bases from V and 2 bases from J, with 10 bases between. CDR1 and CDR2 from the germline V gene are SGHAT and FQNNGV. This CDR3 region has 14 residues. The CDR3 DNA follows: TGTGCCAGCAGCAACGAGGGTGCTGGAAACACCATATATTTT. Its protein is CASSNEGAGNTIYF.

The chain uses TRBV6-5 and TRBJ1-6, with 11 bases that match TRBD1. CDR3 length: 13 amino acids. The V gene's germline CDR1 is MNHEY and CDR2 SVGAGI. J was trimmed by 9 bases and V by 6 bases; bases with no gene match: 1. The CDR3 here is CASRGTGGSPLHF. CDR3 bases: TGTGCCAGCAGGGGGACAGGGGGTTCACCCCTCCACTTT.

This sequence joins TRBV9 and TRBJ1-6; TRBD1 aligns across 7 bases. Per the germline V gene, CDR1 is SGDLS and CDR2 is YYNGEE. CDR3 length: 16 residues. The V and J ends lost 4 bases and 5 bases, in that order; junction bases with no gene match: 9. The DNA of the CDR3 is TGTGCCAGCAGCCCCCGATCCGGGACAGATAATTCACCCCTCCACTTT. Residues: CASSPRSGTDNSPLHF.

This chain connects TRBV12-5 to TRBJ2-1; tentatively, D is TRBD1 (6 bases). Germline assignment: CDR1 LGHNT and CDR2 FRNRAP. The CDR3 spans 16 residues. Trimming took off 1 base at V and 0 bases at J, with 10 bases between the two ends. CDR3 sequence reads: CASGLDTGSSYNEQFF. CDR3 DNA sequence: TGTGCTAGTGGTTTGGATACAGGGAGCTCCTACAATGAGCAGTTCTTC.